This TCR beta chain was obtained from a study of CD8 T cells in ankylosing spondylitis. General study points: Among TCR beta sequences, a motif of under ten highly homologous variants appeared characteristic of ankylosing spondylitis blood. Disease-linked clones reportedly concentrated significantly in matched ankylosing spondylitis synovial fluid.

TCRdb reprocessed the 5' RACE reads with MiXCR, giving one entry per CDR3 protein. The table has fewer than 550,000 distinct CDR3 sequences, approximately 5.3% seen once. Note on this clonotype: What it binds is unknown.

The TCR sequence derives from a male donor with ankylosing spondylitis. The material sequenced was blood, either unsorted or a sorted T cell fraction (not recorded which).

The CDR3 protein is CATQGGGNTIYF. CDR3 coding DNA: TGTGCCACCCAGGGAGGTGGAAACACCATATATTTT. The chain uses TRBV12-3 or TRBV12-4 and TRBJ1-3; possible D gene TRBD1, 5 bases. V was cut by 10 bases and J by 3 bases, with 10 bases left in between. The CDR3 runs 12 residues.